The next 3 T cell receptor beta chains were all read from a single sample in a study of CD8 T cells in ankylosing spondylitis. One entry per CDR3 protein results from TCRdb running MiXCR on the 5' RACE reads. The data contain approximately 190,000 distinct CDR3 sequences, 13% of them singletons. The sequencing sample was made of blood, either unsorted or a sorted T cell fraction (not recorded which). Receptors were obtained from a female donor with ankylosing spondylitis or in good health (not recorded which).

In this sample, this clonotype turned up many times. The chain employs TRBV24-1 and TRBJ2-1; 7 nucleotides line up with TRBD2. The CDR3 runs 14 residues. V shed 5 bases, J shed 6 bases, and the junction held 6 bases outside the gene matches. CDR1 is KGHDR, CDR2 SFDVKD, per germline. CDR3 nucleotide sequence: TGTGCCACCAGTGCGGCGGGAGTTACCAATGAGCAGTTCTTC. It codes for CATSAAGVTNEQFF.

This clonotype showed up just a few times. The chain carries TRBV6-2 or TRBV6-3 and TRBJ2-6; a weak D match, TRBD2 (5 bases). The CDR3 has 16 residues. Looked up from germline, CDR1 is MNHEY and CDR2 is SVGEGT. V was trimmed by 6 bases and J by 2 bases, leaving 14 bases between them. The CDR3 coding sequence is TGTGCCAGCAGATCCACGGGGTCGACTGGGGCCAACGTCCTGACTTTC. Translating it yields CASRSTGSTGANVLTF.

This chain joins TRBV7-9 and TRBJ1-2; 9 bases align to TRBD1. The length of the CDR3 is 13 residues. Germline CDR1 reads SEHNR; CDR2 reads FQNEAQ (reference sequence). Trimming cost V 5 bases and J 8 bases; bases outside gene matches: 6. CDR3 loop: CASSRGQGEGYTF. CDR3 sequence (DNA): TGTGCCAGCAGCCGGGGACAGGGAGAGGGCTACACCTTC.